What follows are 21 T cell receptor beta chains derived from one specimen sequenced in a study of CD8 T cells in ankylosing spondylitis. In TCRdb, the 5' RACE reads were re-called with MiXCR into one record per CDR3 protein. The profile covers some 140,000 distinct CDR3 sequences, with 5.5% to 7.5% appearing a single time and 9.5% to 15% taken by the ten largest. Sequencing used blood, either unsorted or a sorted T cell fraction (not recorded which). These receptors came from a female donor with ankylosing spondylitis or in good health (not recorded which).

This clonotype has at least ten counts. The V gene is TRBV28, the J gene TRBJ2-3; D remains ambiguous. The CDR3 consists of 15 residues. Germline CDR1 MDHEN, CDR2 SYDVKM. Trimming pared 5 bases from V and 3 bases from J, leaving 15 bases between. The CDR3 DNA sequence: TGTGCCAGCAGTATAACCGGGCCCAATACAGATACGCAGTATTTT. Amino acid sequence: CASSITGPNTDTQYF.

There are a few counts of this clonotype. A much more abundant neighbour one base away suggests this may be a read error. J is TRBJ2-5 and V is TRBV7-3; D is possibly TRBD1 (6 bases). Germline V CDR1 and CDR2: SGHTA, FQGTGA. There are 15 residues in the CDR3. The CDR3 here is CASSFQGGGGEIQYF. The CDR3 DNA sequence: TGTGCCAGCAGCTTTCAAGGGGGTGGGGGAGAGATCCAGTACTTC.

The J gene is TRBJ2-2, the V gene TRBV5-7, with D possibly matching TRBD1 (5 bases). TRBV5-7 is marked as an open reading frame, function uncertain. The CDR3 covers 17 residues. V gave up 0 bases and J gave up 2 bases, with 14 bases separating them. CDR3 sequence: CASSLASDSDNTGELFF. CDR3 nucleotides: TGTGCCAGCAGCTTGGCCAGTGACAGCGACAACACCGGGGAGCTGTTTTTT.

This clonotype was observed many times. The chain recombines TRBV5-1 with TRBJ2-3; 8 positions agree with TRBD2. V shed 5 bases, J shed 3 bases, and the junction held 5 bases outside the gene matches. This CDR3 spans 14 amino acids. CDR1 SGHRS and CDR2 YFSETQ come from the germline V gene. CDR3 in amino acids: CASRPGLGTDTQYF. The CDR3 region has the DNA TGCGCCAGCAGACCGGGACTAGGAACAGATACGCAGTATTTT.

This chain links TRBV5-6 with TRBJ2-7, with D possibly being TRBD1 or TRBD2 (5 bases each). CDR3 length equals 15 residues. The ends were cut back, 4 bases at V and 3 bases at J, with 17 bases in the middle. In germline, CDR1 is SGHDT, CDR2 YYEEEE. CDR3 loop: CASSEMGRGDYEQYF. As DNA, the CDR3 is TGTGCCAGCAGCGAGATGGGGAGAGGGGACTACGAGCAGTACTTC.

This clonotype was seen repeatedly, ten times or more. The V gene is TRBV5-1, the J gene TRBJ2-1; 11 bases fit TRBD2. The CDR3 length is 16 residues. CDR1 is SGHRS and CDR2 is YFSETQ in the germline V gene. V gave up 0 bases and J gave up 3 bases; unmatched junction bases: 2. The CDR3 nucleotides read TGCGCCAGCAGCTTGGGAGGGACTAGCGGCTACAATGAGCAGTTCTTC. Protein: CASSLGGTSGYNEQFF.

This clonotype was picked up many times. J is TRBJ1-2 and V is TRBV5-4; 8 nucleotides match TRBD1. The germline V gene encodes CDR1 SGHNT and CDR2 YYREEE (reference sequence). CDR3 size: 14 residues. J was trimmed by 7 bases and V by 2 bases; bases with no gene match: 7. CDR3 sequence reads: CASSFHGTGGGYTF. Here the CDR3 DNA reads TGTGCCAGCAGCTTTCATGGGACAGGAGGTGGCTACACCTTC.

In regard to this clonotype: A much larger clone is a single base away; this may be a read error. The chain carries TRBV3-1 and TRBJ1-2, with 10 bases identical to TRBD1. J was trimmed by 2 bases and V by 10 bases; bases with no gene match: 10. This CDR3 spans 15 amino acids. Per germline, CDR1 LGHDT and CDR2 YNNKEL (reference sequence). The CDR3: CATTLAGQGNYGYTF. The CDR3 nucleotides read TGTGCCACCACCTTAGCGGGACAGGGGAACTATGGCTACACCTTC.

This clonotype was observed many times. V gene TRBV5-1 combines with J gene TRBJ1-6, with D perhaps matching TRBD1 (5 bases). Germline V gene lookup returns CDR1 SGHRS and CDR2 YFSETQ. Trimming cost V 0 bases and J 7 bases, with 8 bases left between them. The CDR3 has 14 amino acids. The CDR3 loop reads CASSLVGLNSPLHF. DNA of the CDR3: TGCGCCAGCAGCTTGGTGGGGCTCAATTCACCCCTCCACTTT.

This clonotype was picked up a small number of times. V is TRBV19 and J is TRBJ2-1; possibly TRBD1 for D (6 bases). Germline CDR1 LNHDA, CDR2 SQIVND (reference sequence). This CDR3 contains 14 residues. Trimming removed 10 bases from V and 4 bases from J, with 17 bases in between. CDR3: CATRPGTRYNEQFF. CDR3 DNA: TGTGCCACTCGGCCGGGGACACGATACAATGAGCAGTTCTTC.

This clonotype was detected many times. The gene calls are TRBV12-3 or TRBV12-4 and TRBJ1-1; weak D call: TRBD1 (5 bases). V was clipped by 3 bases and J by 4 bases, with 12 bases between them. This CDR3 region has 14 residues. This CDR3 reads CASSFGGEGTEAFF. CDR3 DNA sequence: TGTGCCAGCAGTTTCGGAGGGGAGGGCACTGAAGCTTTCTTT.

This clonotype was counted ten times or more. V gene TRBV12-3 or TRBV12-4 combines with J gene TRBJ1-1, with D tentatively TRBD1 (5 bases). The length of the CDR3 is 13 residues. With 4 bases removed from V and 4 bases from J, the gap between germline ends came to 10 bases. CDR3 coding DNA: TGTGCCAGCAGTTGGGGGGGTGGCACTGAAGCTTTCTTT. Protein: CASSWGGGTEAFF.

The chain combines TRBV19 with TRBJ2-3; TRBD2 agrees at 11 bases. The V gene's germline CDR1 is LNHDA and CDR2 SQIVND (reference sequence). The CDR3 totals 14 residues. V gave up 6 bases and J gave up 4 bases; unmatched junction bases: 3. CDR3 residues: CASSRTSGSDTQYF. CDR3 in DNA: TGTGCCAGTAGCCGGACTAGCGGGTCAGATACGCAGTATTTT.

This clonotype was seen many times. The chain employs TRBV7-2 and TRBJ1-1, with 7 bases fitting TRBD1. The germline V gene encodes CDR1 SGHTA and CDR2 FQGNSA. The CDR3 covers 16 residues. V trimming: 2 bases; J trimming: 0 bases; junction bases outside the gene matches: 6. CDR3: CASSLKRGRMNTEAFF. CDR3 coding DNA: TGTGCCAGCAGCTTAAAAAGGGGGCGCATGAACACTGAAGCTTTCTTT.

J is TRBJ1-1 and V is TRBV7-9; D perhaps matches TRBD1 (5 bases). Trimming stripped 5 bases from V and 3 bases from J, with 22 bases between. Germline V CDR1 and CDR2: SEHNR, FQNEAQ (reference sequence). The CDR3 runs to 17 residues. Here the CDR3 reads CASSPRSGSIKYTEAFF. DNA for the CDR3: TGTGCCAGCAGCCCCCGTTCAGGGTCCATCAAGTACACTGAAGCTTTCTTT.

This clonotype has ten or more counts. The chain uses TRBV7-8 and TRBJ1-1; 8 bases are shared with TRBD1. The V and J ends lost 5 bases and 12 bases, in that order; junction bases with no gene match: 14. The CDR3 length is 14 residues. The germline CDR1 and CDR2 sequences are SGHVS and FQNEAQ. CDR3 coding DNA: TGTGCCAGCAGCATAAGCCGGACAGGGCAGTCTTCTTTCTTT. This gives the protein CASSISRTGQSSFF.

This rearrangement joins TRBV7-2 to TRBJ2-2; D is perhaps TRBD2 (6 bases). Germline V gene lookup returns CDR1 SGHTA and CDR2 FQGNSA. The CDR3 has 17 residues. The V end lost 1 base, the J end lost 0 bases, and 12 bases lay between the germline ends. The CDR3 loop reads CASSLVGGLPNTGELFF. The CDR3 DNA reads TGTGCCAGCAGCTTAGTGGGGGGACTCCCGAACACCGGGGAGCTGTTTTTT.

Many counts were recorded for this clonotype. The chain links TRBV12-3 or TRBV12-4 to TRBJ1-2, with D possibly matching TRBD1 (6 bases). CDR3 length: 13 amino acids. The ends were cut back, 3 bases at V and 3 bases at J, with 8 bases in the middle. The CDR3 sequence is CASSFRTDYGYTF. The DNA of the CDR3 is TGTGCCAGCAGTTTTAGGACAGACTATGGCTACACCTTC.

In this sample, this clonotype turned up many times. CDR3 region: CASSPPGSNSPLHF. CDR3 bases: TGTGCCAGCTCACCACCGGGGTCTAATTCACCCCTCCACTTT. The chain links TRBV18 to TRBJ1-6, with D unclear. Germline CDR1 reads KGHSH; CDR2 reads LQKENI. CDR3 length: 14 residues. Trimming shortened V by 0 bases and J by 6 bases, and 6 bases separated the two germline ends.

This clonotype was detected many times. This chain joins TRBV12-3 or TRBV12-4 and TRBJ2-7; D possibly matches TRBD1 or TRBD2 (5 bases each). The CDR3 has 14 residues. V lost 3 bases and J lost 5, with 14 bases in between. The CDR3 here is CASSFSAGTHEQYF. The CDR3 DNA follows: TGTGCCAGCAGTTTCTCAGCAGGGACCCACGAGCAGTACTTC.

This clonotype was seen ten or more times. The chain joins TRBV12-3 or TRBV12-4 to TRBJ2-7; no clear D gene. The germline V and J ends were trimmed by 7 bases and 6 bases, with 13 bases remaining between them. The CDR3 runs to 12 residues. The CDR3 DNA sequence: TGTGCCAGCACCATAGACGGCGGCGAGCAGTACTTC. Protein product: CASTIDGGEQYF.